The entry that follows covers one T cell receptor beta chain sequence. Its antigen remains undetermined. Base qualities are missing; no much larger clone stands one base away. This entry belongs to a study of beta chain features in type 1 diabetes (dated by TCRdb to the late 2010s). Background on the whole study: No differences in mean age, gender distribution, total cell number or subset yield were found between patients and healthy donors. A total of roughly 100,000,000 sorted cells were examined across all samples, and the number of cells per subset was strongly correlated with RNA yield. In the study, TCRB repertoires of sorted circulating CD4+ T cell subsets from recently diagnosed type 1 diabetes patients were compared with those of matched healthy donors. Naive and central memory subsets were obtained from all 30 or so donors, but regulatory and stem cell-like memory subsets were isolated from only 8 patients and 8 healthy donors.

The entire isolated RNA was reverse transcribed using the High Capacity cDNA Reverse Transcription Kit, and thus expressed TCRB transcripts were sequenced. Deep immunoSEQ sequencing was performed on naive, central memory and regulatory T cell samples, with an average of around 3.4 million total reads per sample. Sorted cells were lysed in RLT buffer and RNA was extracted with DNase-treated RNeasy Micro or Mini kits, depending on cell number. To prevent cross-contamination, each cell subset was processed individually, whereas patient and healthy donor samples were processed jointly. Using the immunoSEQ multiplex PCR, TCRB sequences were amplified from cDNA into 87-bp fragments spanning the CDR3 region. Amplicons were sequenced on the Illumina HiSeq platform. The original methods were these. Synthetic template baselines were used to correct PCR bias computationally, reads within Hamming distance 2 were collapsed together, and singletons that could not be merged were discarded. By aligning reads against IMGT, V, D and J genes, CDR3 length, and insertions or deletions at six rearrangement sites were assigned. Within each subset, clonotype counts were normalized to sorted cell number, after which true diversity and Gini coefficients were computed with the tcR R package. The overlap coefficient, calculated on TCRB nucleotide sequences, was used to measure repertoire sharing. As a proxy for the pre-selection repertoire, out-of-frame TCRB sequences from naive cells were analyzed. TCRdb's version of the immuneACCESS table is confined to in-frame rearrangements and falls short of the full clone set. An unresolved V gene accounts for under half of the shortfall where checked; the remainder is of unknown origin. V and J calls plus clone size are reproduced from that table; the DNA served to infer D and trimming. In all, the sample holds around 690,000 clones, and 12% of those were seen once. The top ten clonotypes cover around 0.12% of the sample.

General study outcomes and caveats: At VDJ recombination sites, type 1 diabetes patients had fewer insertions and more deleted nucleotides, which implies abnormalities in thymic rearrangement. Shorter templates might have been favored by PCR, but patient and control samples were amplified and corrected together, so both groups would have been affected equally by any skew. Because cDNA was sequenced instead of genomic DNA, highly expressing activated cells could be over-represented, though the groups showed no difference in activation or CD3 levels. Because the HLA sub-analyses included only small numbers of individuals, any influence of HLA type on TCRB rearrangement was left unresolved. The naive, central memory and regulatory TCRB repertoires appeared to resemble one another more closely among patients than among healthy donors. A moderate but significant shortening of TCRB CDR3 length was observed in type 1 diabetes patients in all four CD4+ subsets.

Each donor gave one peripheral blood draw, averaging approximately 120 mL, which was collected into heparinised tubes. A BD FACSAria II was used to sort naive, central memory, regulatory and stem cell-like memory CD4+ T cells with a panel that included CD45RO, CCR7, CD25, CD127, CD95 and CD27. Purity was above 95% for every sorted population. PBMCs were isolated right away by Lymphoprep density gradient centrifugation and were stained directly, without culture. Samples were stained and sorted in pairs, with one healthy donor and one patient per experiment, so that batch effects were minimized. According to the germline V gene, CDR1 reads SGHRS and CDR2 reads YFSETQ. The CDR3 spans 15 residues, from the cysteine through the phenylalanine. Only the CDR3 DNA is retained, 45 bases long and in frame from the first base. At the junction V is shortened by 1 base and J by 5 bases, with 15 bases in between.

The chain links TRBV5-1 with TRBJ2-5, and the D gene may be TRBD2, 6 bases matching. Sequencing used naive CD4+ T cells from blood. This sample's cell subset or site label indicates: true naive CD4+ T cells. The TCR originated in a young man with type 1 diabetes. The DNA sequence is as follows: TGCGCCAGCAGCTTGATCGGGGGTCGAGTGGAGACCCAGTACTTC. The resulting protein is CASSLIGGRVETQYF.